This TCR beta chain stems from a study of T cell responses to AZD1222 COVID-19 vaccine. A word on this clone: No antigen is known for it.

Study-wide findings and caveats: Possibly, clonal diversity was underestimated; donors were largely white British and included more females. Researchers took repertoire samples only after the peak T cell response had come. As reported, nearly half of all spike-specific TCRs target variant regions that are unmutated. With dominance at 160-218 and 743-854, vaccine-associated CD4 TCRs spanned spike.

The CDR3 sequence is 15 residues long. V trimming: 6 bases; J trimming: 2 bases; junction bases outside the gene matches: 6. Germline CDR1 SNHLY, CDR2 FYNNEI. This table comes from immunoSEQ multiplex PCR, and its TCRdb copy is limited to in-frame clones, with some not included. Seen here are over 50,000 clones, less than 85% observed once, and the top ten hold approximately 30%. Sequencing used peripheral blood, obtained on day 0 of AZD1222 vaccination. This clonotype originated in an adult in good health. V is TRBV2 and J is TRBJ1-2, with 10 bases fitting TRBD1. CDR3 sequence (DNA): TGTGCCAGCAGGCAAGGGACAGGGGTGAACTATGGCTACACCTTC. Its protein product is CASRQGTGVNYGYTF.